Presented here are 31 T cell receptor beta chains from one specimen sequenced in a study of T cell repertoires in cytomegalovirus infection. The antigens of these receptors remain unknown. TCRdb passed the reads through MiXCR, listing each CDR3 protein once. The sample has roughly 45,000 distinct CDR3 sequences; over 20% are singletons. Sequenced material: CD8+ T cells from cultured PBMCs, taken from culture after CMV antigen stimulation. The receptor source for this set is a human donor in good health (CMV status not recorded). Some clones in this sample may be carry-over from other donors' samples.

There are a few counts of this clonotype. This chain links TRBV6-5 with TRBJ2-5; tentative D call: TRBD1 (6 bases). The CDR3 is 17 residues long. V lost 0 bases, J lost 5 bases, and 19 bases lay in between. Germline values: CDR1 MNHEY, CDR2 SVGAGI. The CDR3 region is CASSYSSLSAQGETQYF. CDR3 DNA sequence: TGTGCCAGCAGTTACTCGAGCCTCAGCGCGCAGGGGGAGACCCAGTACTTC.

The chain has TRBV5-4 and TRBJ2-7; D not resolved. The CDR3 length is 16 residues. CDR1 SGHNT and CDR2 YYREEE come from the germline V gene (reference sequence). The V gene lost 0 bases and the J gene lost 2 bases, with 15 bases spanning the gap. DNA of the CDR3: TGTGCCAGCAGCTTGGCCCGCGAGACACAAACCTACGAGCAGTACTTC. This encodes CASSLARETQTYEQYF.

This clonotype was counted ten times or more. The chain uses TRBV6-2 or TRBV6-3 and TRBJ2-1; TRBD2 matches at 12 bases. The CDR3 runs to 16 residues. The trim removed 2 bases at V and 9 bases at J, leaving 8 bases unmatched. The germline V gene has CDR1 MNHEY and CDR2 SVGEGT. Here the CDR3 reads CASSYPSSGGAAEQFF. The CDR3 bases are TGTGCCAGCAGTTACCCCTCTAGCGGGGGGGCAGCTGAGCAGTTCTTC.

V gene TRBV6-4 combines with J gene TRBJ2-1; D might be TRBD2 (8 bases). The CDR3 has 17 residues. Germline V lookup: CDR1 MRHNA, CDR2 SNTAGT. The germline V and J ends were trimmed by 6 bases and 6 bases, with 24 bases remaining between them. DNA for the CDR3: TGTGCCAGCAGCCAGGGGGTTGTAGCGGGGCCCTTCAATGAGCAGTTCTTC. Translated, it gives CASSQGVVAGPFNEQFF.

This clonotype was found a few times. V and J are TRBV5-6 and TRBJ2-7, with 8 bases aligning to TRBD1. The germline CDR1 and CDR2 sequences are SGHDT and YYEEEE. The CDR3 length is 14 residues. With V trimmed by 4 bases and J by 5 bases, 8 bases remained unmatched. The CDR3 nucleotides read TGTGCCAGCAGCCCCGGGACAGGTCTCCACGAGCAGTACTTC. Protein product: CASSPGTGLHEQYF.

There are a few counts of this clonotype. The chain uses TRBV7-6 and TRBJ2-3; D call uncertain. CDR1 and CDR2 (germline): SGHVS, FNYEAQ. V lost 5 bases to trimming and J lost 2 bases, with 14 bases between them. The CDR3 length is 15 residues. The CDR3 DNA is TGTGCCAGCAGCCAAGCCCTCCGTACCACAGATACGCAGTATTTT. This codes for CASSQALRTTDTQYF.

V is TRBV27 and J is TRBJ2-7; 7 nucleotides line up with TRBD1. The junction had 7 bases not matched to a gene; V was cut back by 3 bases and J by 5 bases. Germline V gives CDR1 MNHEY, CDR2 SMNVEV (reference sequence). This CDR3 is built from 14 residues. The CDR3 sequence: CASSLFDRAHEQYF. CDR3 nucleotide sequence: TGTGCCAGCAGTTTGTTTGACAGGGCCCACGAGCAGTACTTC.

The V and J genes are TRBV28 and TRBJ1-5; possible D gene TRBD1, 6 bases. Looked up from germline, CDR1 is MDHEN and CDR2 is SYDVKM. The CDR3 sequence is 16 residues long. Trimming left V 2 bases short and J 0 bases short, with 11 bases between. CDR3 sequence: CASSLGQILSNQPQHF. CDR3 bases: TGTGCCAGCAGTTTAGGACAGATACTTAGCAATCAGCCCCAGCATTTT.

Notes on this clonotype: Compared with germline, one end of the junction differs, possibly owing to a read error. This chain uses TRBV6-8 with TRBJ2-2, with D possibly TRBD1 on 5 matching bases. The CDR3 contains 15 residues. Germline CDR1 reads MNHGY; CDR2 reads SAAAGT. The CDR3, as DNA: TGTGACAGCAGTTCACGACAGTTCACCACCGGGGAGCTGTTTTTT. Translation gives CDSSSRQFTTGELFF.

Many counts were recorded for this clonotype. The CDR3 reads CASSFTRNTEAFF. The CDR3 region has the DNA TGTGCCAGCAGCTTTACGAGGAACACTGAAGCTTTCTTT. This chain joins TRBV11-3 and TRBJ1-1; the D is unclear. V was clipped by 3 bases and J by 1 base, with 6 bases between them. Germline CDR1 and CDR2: SGHNT and YENEEA. There are 13 residues in the CDR3.

V gene TRBV7-9 combines with J gene TRBJ2-1, with 14 nucleotides matching TRBD2. Trimming removed 4 bases from V and 6 bases from J; junction bases left unmatched: 5. Germline V lookup: CDR1 SEHNR, CDR2 FQNEAQ (reference sequence). The CDR3 is 16 residues long. The CDR3 loop is CASSSRLAGGPNEQFF. The CDR3 DNA is TGTGCCAGCAGCTCGCGACTAGCGGGAGGGCCCAATGAGCAGTTCTTC.

The V gene is TRBV7-9, the J gene TRBJ1-5, with TRBD1 identical over 12 bases. The CDR3 runs to 16 residues. Germline V gene lookup returns CDR1 SEHNR and CDR2 FQNEAQ (reference sequence). V lost 5 bases to trimming and J lost 4 bases; unmatched junction nucleotides: 6. The DNA of the CDR3 is TGTGCCAGCAGCCCCGGGGACAGGGGGCCAAATCAGCCCCAGCATTTT. Protein: CASSPGDRGPNQPQHF.

This clonotype has at least ten counts. The chain links TRBV7-9 to TRBJ2-7; possibly TRBD2 for D (5 bases). The CDR3 length is 13 residues. The germline V gene encodes CDR1 SEHNR and CDR2 FQNEAQ (reference sequence). Trimming pared 1 base from V and 4 bases from J, leaving 8 bases between. For the CDR3, the DNA is TGTGCCAGCAGCTTAGATCGGGGTTACGAGCAGTACTTC. This gives the protein CASSLDRGYEQYF. Full variable domain (rest looked up from reference TRBV7-9 and TRBJ2-7): DTGVSQNPRHKITKRGQNVTFRCDPISEHNRLYWYRQTLGQGPEFLTYFQNEAQLEKSRLLSDRFSAERPKGSFSTLEIQRTEQGDSAMYLCASSLDRGYEQYFGPGTRLTVT.

The table lists this clonotype with a few counts. The rearrangement uses TRBV7-9 and TRBJ2-3, with D possibly TRBD1 on 6 matching bases. CDR3 length: 18 amino acids. Germline lookup yields CDR1 SEHNR and CDR2 FQNEAQ (reference sequence). Trimming removed 4 bases from V and 1 base from J, with 21 bases in between. The CDR3 DNA reads TGTGCCAGCAGCTACGATTTCAGGGGCCTCGGTGGCACAGATACGCAGTATTTT. This translates into CASSYDFRGLGGTDTQYF.

The chain recombines TRBV7-9 with TRBJ2-1; no clear D gene. The ends were cut back, 5 bases at V and 8 bases at J, with 22 bases in the middle. The CDR3 covers 16 residues. Germline values: CDR1 SEHNR, CDR2 FQNEAQ (reference sequence). The CDR3 sequence: CASSPSPRKRVDEQFF. CDR3 nucleotides: TGTGCCAGCAGCCCAAGTCCTCGAAAACGTGTTGATGAGCAGTTCTTC.

This sequence joins TRBV7-8 and TRBJ2-1; a possible D gene is TRBD1 (6 bases). CDR3 length equals 15 residues. The V end was cut by 7 bases, the J end by 3 bases, with 16 bases between. The germline CDR1 and CDR2 sequences are SGHVS and FQNEAQ. The CDR3 DNA sequence: TGTGCCAGCACCCCGGGGTCCAGGGGCTACAATGAGCAGTTCTTC. Amino acid sequence: CASTPGSRGYNEQFF. The whole variable domain, remainder taken from reference TRBV7-8 and TRBJ2-1, is GAGVSQSPRYKVAKRGQDVALRCDPISGHVSLFWYQQALGQGPEFLTYFQNEAQLDKSGLPSDRFFAERPEGSVSTLKIQRTQQEDSAVYLCASTPGSRGYNEQFFGPGTRLTVL.

V and J are TRBV4-3 and TRBJ2-7; 9 bases agree with TRBD2. Germline V gene data show CDR1 as LGHNA and CDR2 as YSLEER. The J segment lost 0 bases and the V segment lost 2 bases, leaving 2 bases of the junction unmatched. The CDR3 contains 15 residues. The CDR3 here is CASSQHSGSSYEQYF. The CDR3 coding sequence is TGCGCCAGCAGCCAACATAGCGGGAGCTCCTACGAGCAGTACTTC.

V usage is TRBV7-2 and J usage is TRBJ2-7, with 7 bases fitting TRBD2. This CDR3 region has 15 residues. Germline trimming cut 0 bases from V and 0 bases from J; bases unmatched to any gene: 2. Per the germline V gene, CDR1 is SGHTA and CDR2 is FQGNSA. The CDR3 nucleotides are TGTGCCAGCAGCTTAGCGGGGGGGAGCTCCTACGAGCAGTACTTC. Its protein product is CASSLAGGSSYEQYF. Variable domain in full (rest from reference TRBV7-2 and TRBJ2-7): GAGVSQSPSNKVTEKGKDVELRCDPISGHTALYWYRQSLGQGLEFLIYFQGNSAPDKSGLPSDRFSAERTGGSVSTLTIQRTQQEDSAVYLCASSLAGGSSYEQYFGPGTRLTVT.

The chain joins TRBV28 to TRBJ1-1, with 8 nucleotides matching TRBD1. The trim removed 10 bases at V and 3 bases at J, leaving 16 bases unmatched. There are 16 residues in the CDR3. Germline lookup yields CDR1 MDHEN and CDR2 SYDVKM. This CDR3 is CANRSPPTGEDTEAFF. The DNA of the CDR3 is TGTGCCAACAGAAGCCCCCCGACAGGGGAAGACACTGAAGCTTTCTTT.

A few counts support this clonotype. The chain joins TRBV7-6 to TRBJ2-5; the D gene is possibly TRBD1 (6 bases). Germline V CDR1 and CDR2: SGHVS, FNYEAQ. The CDR3 loop spans 14 amino acids. V lost 3 bases and J 4 bases, leaving 12 bases between the germline ends. The CDR3 here is CASSLWGRRETQYF. The CDR3 nucleotides read TGTGCCAGCAGCTTGTGGGGGCGGCGAGAGACCCAGTACTTC.

The chain couples TRBV7-6 to TRBJ2-2; the D is unclear. V was pared by 4 bases and J by 1 base, with 10 bases between. The CDR3 has 15 amino acids. Germline V CDR1 and CDR2: SGHVS, FNYEAQ. This chain's CDR3 is CASSSPWENTGELFF. The DNA of the CDR3 is TGTGCCAGCAGCTCTCCTTGGGAGAACACCGGGGAGCTGTTTTTT.

This clonotype appeared a few times. An end of the junction does not agree with germline; a read error may underlie this. The J gene is TRBJ2-3, the V gene TRBV6-5; D is possibly TRBD1 or TRBD2 (5 bases each). Germline V gene lookup returns CDR1 MNHEY and CDR2 SVGAGI. The CDR3 runs 16 residues. The CDR3 here is CACSYVGTHKSDTQYF. The CDR3 DNA sequence: TGTGCCTGCAGTTACGTGGGGACCCATAAGTCAGATACGCAGTATTTT.

The chain employs TRBV11-2 and TRBJ2-1; D is unclear. The CDR3 contains 11 residues. Trimming cost V 1 base and J 12 bases, with 7 bases left between them. Germline lookup yields CDR1 SGHAT and CDR2 FQNNGV. The CDR3 coding sequence is TGTGCCAGCAGCTTAGCCGGGCGGCAGTTCTTC. It yields the protein CASSLAGRQFF.

V gene TRBV27 combines with J gene TRBJ1-5, with D possibly matching TRBD1 (5 bases). This CDR3 is built from 14 residues. Per germline, CDR1 MNHEY and CDR2 SMNVEV (reference sequence). V lost 5 bases, J lost 1 base, and 9 bases lay in between. CDR3 loop: CASSRRQSNQPQHF. CDR3 DNA: TGTGCCAGCAGTAGAAGACAGAGCAATCAGCCCCAGCATTTT.

The chain joins TRBV7-9 to TRBJ2-7; D tentatively fits TRBD1 or TRBD2 (5 bases each). The CDR3 has 16 residues. Germline CDR1 SEHNR, CDR2 FQNEAQ (reference sequence). The V end lost 8 bases, the J end lost 1 base, and 21 bases lay between the germline ends. Here the CDR3 reads CASSREGQGSSYEQYF. The CDR3 coding sequence is TGTGCCAGCTCTCGCGAGGGCCAGGGAAGTTCCTACGAGCAGTACTTC.

This clonotype turned up a few times. The chain uses TRBV7-8 and TRBJ2-1, with TRBD2 matching over 7 bases. This CDR3 contains 16 residues. Germline V gene data show CDR1 as SGHVS and CDR2 as FQNEAQ. V dropped 5 bases and J dropped 3; count of bases not matched to a gene: 10. The CDR3: CASSRIGSGDYNEQFF. CDR3 nucleotides: TGTGCCAGCAGCCGAATTGGGAGCGGGGACTACAATGAGCAGTTCTTC. Together with reference TRBV7-8 and TRBJ2-1, the CDR3 gives the full variable domain: GAGVSQSPRYKVAKRGQDVALRCDPISGHVSLFWYQQALGQGPEFLTYFQNEAQLDKSGLPSDRFFAERPEGSVSTLKIQRTQQEDSAVYLCASSRIGSGDYNEQFFGPGTRLTVL.

The V gene is TRBV28, the J gene TRBJ1-5, with D tentatively TRBD1 (6 bases). V lost 3 bases to trimming and J lost 2 bases, with 23 bases between them. The CDR3 has 19 residues. Germline CDR1 reads MDHEN; CDR2 reads SYDVKM. For the CDR3, the DNA is TGTGCCAGCAGTTTTCGGACAGCCGTATTACTTCTAGGCAATCAGCCCCAGCATTTT. The encoded protein is CASSFRTAVLLLGNQPQHF.

The CDR3 sequence is CATSRVPTGAGEQYF. CDR3 DNA: TGTGCCACCAGCAGAGTACCCACTGGGGCCGGCGAGCAGTACTTC. This chain connects TRBV15 to TRBJ2-7; TRBD1 might be the D (5 bases). The length of the CDR3 is 15 residues. The germline CDR1 and CDR2 sequences are LNHNV and YYDKDF (reference sequence). V gave up 1 base and J gave up 6 bases, with 16 bases separating them.

This chain connects TRBV23-1 to TRBJ2-5, with 7 positions matching TRBD1. TRBV23-1 is known as an ORF, though its function is uncertain. This CDR3 has 18 amino acids. The junction had 11 bases not matched to a gene; V was cut back by 0 bases and J by 1 base. In nucleotides, the CDR3 is TGCGCCAGCAGTCAATCCGCCCGAGGGGGCGCCGGCCAAGAGACCCAGTACTTC. Protein product: CASSQSARGGAGQETQYF.

This clonotype was counted only a few times. The J gene is TRBJ2-7, the V gene TRBV9, with TRBD2 matching over 12 bases. The CDR3 is 15 amino acids. The germline V gene has CDR1 SGDLS and CDR2 YYNGEE. V trimming: 3 bases; J trimming: 7 bases; junction bases outside the gene matches: 8. This chain's CDR3 is CASSAPLAGGREQYF. CDR3 in DNA: TGTGCCAGCAGCGCGCCACTAGCGGGAGGACGAGAGCAGTACTTC.

This clonotype was picked up many times. This chain uses TRBV29-1 with TRBJ2-1, with 7 bases matching TRBD2. This CDR3 contains 16 residues. Trimming cost V 1 base and J 3 bases; bases outside gene matches: 9. Germline-derived CDR1 and CDR2 are SQVTM and ANQGSEA. CDR3 region: CSVEGREQQVYNEQFF. The DNA of the CDR3 is TGCAGCGTTGAAGGGCGGGAGCAGCAGGTCTACAATGAGCAGTTCTTC.